This T cell receptor (beta chain) was captured in a study of CD8+ T cells in alopecia areata. General study results and limits: Scalp samples also yield sequences of resident alphabeta T cells from normal skin.

Once RNA had been extracted, it was reverse transcribed into cDNA to act as the sequencing template. Clones were read by immunoSEQ multiplex PCR, and TCRdb kept only the in-frame ones, dropping some. In total the sample includes about 110,000 clones, none of them seen once. CDR1 is NSQYPW, CDR2 LRSPGD, per germline (reference sequence). This CDR3 has 15 amino acids. The junction had 4 bases not matched to a gene; V was cut back by 1 base and J by 4 bases. As regards this clone: No antigen is known for it. Any gene name here is a mouse gene name. With the read ending 4 residues before the CDR3 end, the germline J gene is used to fill in that end. The same CDR3 arises from other DNA sequences in this sample as well.

The V and J genes are TRBV1 and TRBJ1-1; 9 nucleotides agree with TRBD1. This sequence originates from a C3H/HeJ mouse with alopecia areata. The MHC haplotype of the strain is H2-k. Sample: lesional skin. Partial CDR3 DNA: TGCACCTGCAGTGCAGTGGGACAGGGAGGCACA. As protein: CTCSAVGQGGT. The full CDR3 sequence reads CTCSAVGQGGTEVFF.